The 2 T cell receptor beta chains presented below share a single source sample, sequenced in a study of blood T cell repertoires in COVID-19. The method was immunoSEQ multiplex PCR; TCRdb's version includes in-frame clones alone and lacks a portion of them. The sample comprises 60,000 to 75,000 clones, roughly 84% of which are singletons, and 4.5% to 7% rests with the top ten. Source material: peripheral blood. The receptors derive from a woman in her 70s with acute or convalescent COVID-19.

The chain couples TRBV6-5 to TRBJ1-1; TRBD1 is a possible D gene (6 bases). The germline V and J ends were trimmed by 8 bases and 0 bases, with 16 bases remaining between them. This CDR3 contains 15 residues. Germline-derived CDR1 and CDR2 are MNHEY and SVGAGI. CDR3 loop: CASGRSDRMNTEAFF. The DNA of the CDR3 is TGTGCCAGCGGACGTAGCGACAGGATGAACACTGAAGCTTTCTTT.

This chain uses TRBV9 with TRBJ1-3; TRBD1 matches at 9 bases. Germline CDR1 and CDR2: SGDLS and YYNGEE. Germline trimming cut 3 bases from V and 5 bases from J; bases unmatched to any gene: 9. The CDR3 contains 16 residues. The CDR3 DNA sequence: TGTGCCAGCAGCGCCGCCGGGACAGGGCGCCGAAACACCATATATTTT. It codes for CASSAAGTGRRNTIYF.